These 17 T cell receptor beta chains were all obtained from the same sample, sequenced in a study of blood T cell repertoires in COVID-19. Sequencing used immunoSEQ multiplex PCR; TCRdb keeps in-frame clones, though not all of them. The sample lists about 200,000 clones, 81% occurring once. Specimen: PBMCs or T cells enriched from blood (not recorded which). Receptors were obtained from a woman aged 45 to 65 with acute COVID-19.

The V call is TRBV10-1, the J call TRBJ2-3; TRBD2 aligns across 11 bases. The junction had 18 bases not matched to a gene; V was cut back by 8 bases and J by 2 bases. The V gene's germline CDR1 is WNHNN and CDR2 SYGVQD (reference sequence). CDR3 length: 19 amino acids. The CDR3 DNA reads TGCGCCAGCCTACCACCCGGGACTAGCGGAGCCACGACCACAGATACGCAGTATTTT. Translation gives CASLPPGTSGATTTDTQYF.

J is TRBJ1-2 and V is TRBV10-3; TRBD1 aligns across 7 bases. The CDR3 runs to 12 residues. Losses at the gene ends were 2 bases for V and 6 bases for J; bases not matched to a gene: 0. From germline, CDR1 is ENHRY and CDR2 SYGVKD. The CDR3, as DNA: TGTGCCATCAGTGAGACAGGGGATGGCTACACCTTC. Amino acid sequence: CAISETGDGYTF.

This clone was observed a single time. J is TRBJ1-4 and V is TRBV18; 7 bases are a match to TRBD1. The CDR3 totals 15 residues. Germline-derived CDR1 and CDR2 are KGHSH and LQKENI. With 3 bases clipped from V and 4 bases from J, the junction kept 5 bases outside the gene matches. The CDR3 DNA is TGTGCCAGCTCACCTCAAGGGGGCAATAATGAAAAACTGTTTTTT. It yields the protein CASSPQGGNNEKLFF.

The rearrangement joins TRBV6-5 to TRBJ1-4; D is possibly TRBD1 (5 bases). Trimming left V 8 bases short and J 8 bases short, with 15 bases between. There are 13 residues in the CDR3. Germline V CDR1 and CDR2: MNHEY, SVGAGI. CDR3 nucleotide sequence: TGTGCCAGCCGCCGGGACTTAGGGGAAAAACTGTTTTTT. Its translation: CASRRDLGEKLFF.

The chain combines TRBV2 with TRBJ2-5; 11 positions agree with TRBD2. The J segment lost 4 bases and the V segment lost 6 bases, leaving 1 base of the junction unmatched. Per the germline V gene, CDR1 is SNHLY and CDR2 is FYNNEI. This CDR3 is built from 13 residues. The CDR3 region has the DNA TGTGCCAGCAGGGGACTAGCGGTAGAGACCCAGTACTTC. Its translation: CASRGLAVETQYF.

This clone was seen only a few times. This chain links TRBV7-2 with TRBJ1-1, with D hard to call. Germline V gene lookup returns CDR1 SGHTA and CDR2 FQGNSA. The CDR3 consists of 14 residues. Between the trimmed V and J ends, which lost 2 bases and 0 bases, there was a span of 7 bases. The CDR3 DNA sequence: TGTGCCAGCAGCTTACAGTCACTGAACACTGAAGCTTTCTTT. Protein sequence: CASSLQSLNTEAFF.

The chain recombines TRBV18 with TRBJ2-4; D might be TRBD1 (6 bases). CDR3 length: 14 amino acids. Germline V gene sequence: CDR1 KGHSH, CDR2 LQKENI. Between the trimmed V and J ends, which lost 2 bases and 6 bases, there was a span of 11 bases. This CDR3 is CASSPEQGTNIQYF. CDR3 in DNA: TGTGCCAGCTCACCAGAACAGGGTACAAACATTCAGTACTTC.

This rearrangement joins TRBV15 to TRBJ2-7; D is uncertain. CDR1 and CDR2 from the germline V gene are LNHNV and YYDKDF (reference sequence). Trimming removed 1 base at V and 6 bases at J, with 13 bases between. CDR3 length: 14 amino acids. CDR3 nucleotide sequence: TGTGCCACCAGCAGAGGAGGCTCCCCTGTCGAGCAGTACTTC. Translated, it gives CATSRGGSPVEQYF.

The V and J genes are TRBV25-1 and TRBJ1-5; maybe TRBD1 (6 bases). The CDR3 totals 18 residues. CDR1 MGHDK and CDR2 SYGVNS come from the germline V gene. The germline V and J ends were trimmed by 4 bases and 0 bases, with 19 bases remaining between them. CDR3 protein: CASSVIKDRVDSNQPQHF. The CDR3, as DNA: TGTGCCAGCAGTGTAATAAAGGACAGAGTAGATAGCAATCAGCCCCAGCATTTT.

Notes on this clone: Additional DNA sequences in this sample encode the identical CDR3. The chain joins TRBV5-1 to TRBJ2-3; 8 positions agree with TRBD2. V shed 2 bases, J shed 0 bases, and the junction held 2 bases outside the gene matches. Per germline, CDR1 SGHRS and CDR2 YFSETQ. The CDR3 covers 15 residues. CDR3 in amino acids: CASSFTGGSTDTQYF. DNA of the CDR3: TGCGCCAGCAGCTTCACGGGGGGGAGCACAGATACGCAGTATTTT.

This clone was recorded only once. The CDR3 region is CASSSLGVIPNTIYF. The CDR3 DNA reads as TGTGCCAGCAGCTCCCTAGGGGTTATTCCAAACACCATATATTTT. The chain joins TRBV11-2 to TRBJ1-3, with a weak D call TRBD1 (5 bases). The germline V and J ends were trimmed by 4 bases and 6 bases, with 16 bases remaining between them. CDR1 SGHAT and CDR2 FQNNGV come from the germline V gene. CDR3 size: 15 residues.

This sequence joins TRBV11-2 and TRBJ2-3; D remains ambiguous. CDR1 and CDR2 from the germline V gene are SGHAT and FQNNGV. With 4 bases removed from V and 0 bases from J, the gap between germline ends came to 11 bases. The CDR3 totals 15 residues. The CDR3 here is CASSSNTVSTDTQYF. The CDR3 coding sequence is TGTGCCAGCAGCTCGAACACAGTAAGCACAGATACGCAGTATTTT.

The rearrangement uses TRBV7-2 and TRBJ2-7; 8 bases are a match to TRBD2. Germline-derived CDR1 and CDR2 are SGHTA and FQGNSA. The CDR3 runs 15 residues. J gave up 6 bases and V 2 bases, and 9 bases lay outside the gene matches. The CDR3 here is CASSLNAGTSSEQYF. DNA for the CDR3: TGTGCCAGCAGCTTAAATGCCGGGACTAGTAGCGAGCAGTACTTC. The whole variable domain, filled in from reference TRBV7-2 and TRBJ2-7, reads GAGVSQSPSNKVTEKGKDVELRCDPISGHTALYWYRQSLGQGLEFLIYFQGNSAPDKSGLPSDRFSAERTGGSVSTLTIQRTQQEDSAVYLCASSLNAGTSSEQYFGPGTRLTVT.

V and J are TRBV28 and TRBJ2-4, with 10 bases matching TRBD2. The CDR3 has 18 residues. Germline CDR1 MDHEN, CDR2 SYDVKM. V trimming: 3 bases; J trimming: 11 bases; junction bases outside the gene matches: 19. The CDR3 region is CASSFQSGGGPLSFVQYF. For the CDR3, the DNA is TGTGCCAGCAGTTTTCAGAGCGGGGGGGGCCCGTTGTCGTTCGTTCAGTACTTC. Together with reference TRBV28 and TRBJ2-4, the CDR3 gives the full variable domain: DVKVTQSSRYLVKRTGEKVFLECVQDMDHENMFWYRQDPGLGLRLIYFSYDVKMKEKGDIPEGYSVSREKKERFSLILESASTNQTSMYLCASSFQSGGGPLSFVQYFGAGTRLSVL.

This clone was counted a few times. Other DNA sequences in this sample translate to the same CDR3. The CDR3 region is CASSYGTANSPLHF. DNA of the CDR3: TGTGCCAGCAGCTACGGGACTGCGAATTCACCCCTCCACTTT. This chain uses TRBV7-2 with TRBJ1-6; D might be TRBD1 (5 bases). This CDR3 spans 14 amino acids. CDR1 and CDR2 (germline): SGHTA, FQGNSA. V lost 4 bases to trimming and J lost 7 bases, with 11 bases between them.

As DNA, the CDR3 is TGTGCCAGCAGCTTAACCAGACAGGGGTCGCGAATGAGCTCCTATAATTCACCCCTCCACTTT. Its translation: CASSLTRQGSRMSSYNSPLHF. The V call is TRBV7-8, the J call TRBJ1-6, with 8 bases that match TRBD1. The junction had 15 bases not matched to a gene; V was cut back by 2 bases and J by 0 bases. This CDR3 has 21 residues. Germline values: CDR1 SGHVS, CDR2 FQNEAQ.

The V and J genes are TRBV5-1 and TRBJ2-1; a possible D gene is TRBD2 (5 bases). Germline CDR1 SGHRS, CDR2 YFSETQ. CDR3 length: 13 amino acids. The ends were cut back, 1 base at V and 5 bases at J, with 7 bases in the middle. CDR3 in amino acids: CASSLPSNNEQFF. The CDR3 DNA follows: TGCGCCAGCAGCTTGCCTAGCAACAATGAGCAGTTCTTC.